This T cell receptor (beta chain) was observed in a study of blood T cell repertoires in COVID-19. Across the study: Nucleic acid was either cDNA or gDNA, and it came from T cells, B-cell-depleted T cells, or PBMCs.

Produced via immunoSEQ multiplex PCR; TCRdb's table is partial and in-frame only. The sample has approximately 250,000 clones, over 70% seen once; the top ten hold 2.5% to 4%. The CDR3 covers 15 residues. After removal of 6 bases from V and 2 bases from J, the junction contained 8 bases not matched to a gene. CDR1 is SEHNR and CDR2 is FQNEAQ in the germline V gene (reference sequence). The gene calls are TRBV7-9 and TRBJ2-7; 9 bases agree with TRBD2. This receptor was obtained from a woman aged 40 to 50 who had been exposed to COVID-19. Input material: PBMCs or T cells enriched from blood (not recorded which). As DNA, the CDR3 is TGTGCCAGCAGGCGATCTAGCGGGAACCCCTACGAGCAGTACGTC. This sequence encodes CASRRSSGNPYEQYV.